This entry describes one T cell receptor beta chain. Its antigen is as yet unknown. The CDR3 has 16 amino acids. Trimming removed 5 bases at V and 4 bases at J, with 20 bases between. Per the germline V gene, CDR1 is SGHTA and CDR2 is FQGTGA. Treatment reported: approximately nine-day PBMC culture with coronavirus spike peptide pools or control peptides (ViraFEST assay). After expanding antigen-specific T cells with peptide pools, ViraFEST sequenced their TCRs. All positive PCR tests were dated between March and December 2020, predating US Alpha, Beta and Delta variants. These data are taken from a study of vaccination and CD4 T cells after COVID-19. Researchers used the Oncomine TCR Beta short-read assay to sequence DNA from cultured CD4+ T cells. TCRdb re-called the PCR reads with MiXCR, one entry per CDR3 protein. The sample carries around 19,000 distinct CDR3 sequences, 43% recorded once.

V gene TRBV7-3 combines with J gene TRBJ1-1; D is perhaps TRBD1 (6 bases). The sequence was obtained from a human donor who had recovered from COVID-19. Sequencing was performed on CD4+ T cells from blood, cultured in vitro, taken after SARS-CoV-2 vaccination. CDR3 nucleotides: TGTGCCAGCAGCCCCCTTGGGGGGGGCGTCCCCACTGAAGCTTTCTTT. The encoded protein is CASSPLGGGVPTEAFF.